Each of the 21 T cell receptor beta chains below was sequenced from the same sample in a study of T-cell reconstitution after alpha-beta-depleted transplantation in children. TCRbeta library construction was performed incorporating unique molecular identifiers. TCRdb itself ran the PCR reads through MiXCR, one entry per CDR3 protein. The top ten hold 5% to 6.5% of the sample, which has approximately 400,000 distinct CDR3 sequences, approximately 11% seen once. Sequenced material: PBMCs from the stem cell graft donor, taken from the stem cell graft. These receptors all come from a human donor who donated a stem cell graft to a child with acute myeloid leukemia.

This chain connects TRBV9 to TRBJ2-2; no clear D. The CDR3 has 13 amino acids. The germline gives CDR1 SGDLS, CDR2 YYNGEE. V lost 3 bases and J 4 bases, leaving 7 bases between the germline ends. The CDR3 coding sequence is TGTGCCAGCAGCGCGATCGGCACCGGGGAGCTGTTTTTT. Protein product: CASSAIGTGELFF. The full variable domain, rest sourced from reference TRBV9 and TRBJ2-2, is DSGVTQTPKHLITATGQRVTLRCSPRSGDLSVYWYQQSLDQGLQFLIQYYNGEERAKGNILERFSAQQFPDLHSELNLSSLELGDSALYFCASSAIGTGELFFGEGSRLTVL.

This clonotype was observed at least ten times. J is TRBJ1-1 and V is TRBV20-1; the D gene is possibly TRBD1 (6 bases). Trimming stripped 6 bases from V and 6 bases from J, with 20 bases between. Germline lookup yields CDR1 DFQATT and CDR2 SNEGSKA (reference sequence). This CDR3 region has 14 residues. The CDR3 protein is CSARRGGGLPEAFF. CDR3 bases: TGCAGTGCCCGAAGGGGGGGTGGTCTTCCTGAAGCTTTCTTT.

This clonotype has only a few counts. The chain has TRBV24-1 and TRBJ2-7; the D is unclear. The CDR3 is 11 amino acids. The germline V gene encodes CDR1 KGHDR and CDR2 SFDVKD. CDR3 nucleotides: TGTGTTGACAAGAGCCTGTACGAGCAGTACGTC. It translates to CVDKSLYEQYV.

The chain links TRBV7-2 to TRBJ2-5, with TRBD2 identical over 8 bases. The junction had 11 bases not matched to a gene; V was cut back by 4 bases and J by 1 base. The germline V gene has CDR1 SGHTA and CDR2 FQGNSA. This CDR3 region has 17 residues. CDR3 coding DNA: TGTGCCAGCAGCTCGACCATTAGCGGGACCTTCCAAGAGACCCAGTACTTC. As protein: CASSSTISGTFQETQYF. The full variable domain, its missing parts supplied by reference TRBV7-2 and TRBJ2-5, is GAGVSQSPSNKVTEKGKDVELRCDPISGHTALYWYRQSLGQGLEFLIYFQGNSAPDKSGLPSDRFSAERTGGSVSTLTIQRTQQEDSAVYLCASSSTISGTFQETQYFGPGTRLLVL.

The rearrangement uses TRBV7-9 and TRBJ1-2; 9 positions agree with TRBD1. The CDR3 spans 17 residues. Germline V gives CDR1 SEHNR, CDR2 FQNEAQ (reference sequence). Germline trimming cut 6 bases from V and 4 bases from J; bases unmatched to any gene: 15. Here the CDR3 reads CASRVPDRGDLVYGYTF. The DNA of the CDR3 is TGTGCCAGCAGGGTCCCGGACAGGGGTGACTTGGTCTATGGCTACACCTTC.

This clonotype was found a few times. The rearrangement joins TRBV7-2 to TRBJ1-6; no clear D. Per germline, CDR1 SGHTA and CDR2 FQGNSA. Trimming pared 1 base from V and 10 bases from J, leaving 14 bases between. This CDR3 contains 15 residues. The CDR3 is CASSLEGPKGSPLHF. The CDR3 coding sequence is TGTGCCAGCAGCTTAGAGGGTCCAAAGGGATCACCCCTCCACTTT.

This clonotype has more than one count but fewer than ten. This sequence joins TRBV5-6 and TRBJ2-7; TRBD2 matches at 9 bases. Trimming took 0 bases from V and 0 from J; bases not matched to a gene: 1. The CDR3 sequence is 15 residues long. Per the germline V gene, CDR1 is SGHDT and CDR2 is YYEEEE. CDR3 coding DNA: TGTGCCAGCAGCTTGGGCGGGGGGGTCTCCTACGAGCAGTACGTC. This gives the protein CASSLGGGVSYEQYV.

This clonotype has a count of ten or more. CDR3 DNA: TGTGCCAGCAGCACCGGTATGAACACTGAAGCTTTCTTT. As protein: CASSTGMNTEAFF. The chain couples TRBV7-2 to TRBJ1-1; D unresolved. CDR1 SGHTA and CDR2 FQGNSA come from the germline V gene. Trimming pared 5 bases from V and 0 bases from J, leaving 7 bases between. The CDR3 is 13 amino acids.

The chain links TRBV19 to TRBJ1-6, with 9 bases matching TRBD1. The CDR3 loop spans 15 amino acids. Germline CDR1 is LNHDA and CDR2 is SQIVND (reference sequence). V lost 4 bases and J lost 6; bases outside the gene matches: 4. CDR3 region: CASSKTGGGNSPLHF. Written as DNA, the CDR3 is TGTGCCAGTAGTAAAACAGGGGGCGGTAATTCACCCCTCCACTTT.

The chain employs TRBV27 and TRBJ2-1, with 13 bases lining up with TRBD2. V lost 7 bases to trimming and J lost 10 bases; unmatched junction nucleotides: 1. CDR3 length: 12 amino acids. Germline V gene lookup returns CDR1 MNHEY and CDR2 SMNVEV (reference sequence). The CDR3 region has the DNA TGTGCCAGCATGACTAGCGGGAGGGAGCAGTTCTTC. Translation gives CASMTSGREQFF.

In DNA form, the CDR3 reads TGTGCCAGTAGTGGCATACAGGGAAGGAGTGATCAGCCCCAGCATTTT. Translation: CASSGIQGRSDQPQHF. The V and J genes are TRBV19 and TRBJ1-5; perhaps TRBD1 as D (6 bases). Trimming shortened V by 5 bases and J by 5 bases, and 19 bases separated the two germline ends. The CDR3 spans 16 residues. CDR1 LNHDA and CDR2 SQIVND come from the germline V gene (reference sequence).

This sequence joins TRBV29-1 and TRBJ2-5; TRBD2 matches at 7 bases. Losses at the gene ends were 5 bases for V and 9 bases for J; bases not matched to a gene: 6. The CDR3 runs 11 residues. Germline V gene lookup returns CDR1 SQVTM and CDR2 ANQGSEA. CDR3 region: CSVLGGSSQYF. The CDR3 DNA is TGCAGCGTTCTTGGCGGGAGTTCCCAGTACTTC.

The chain joins TRBV5-1 to TRBJ1-4; D remains ambiguous. Germline CDR1 reads SGHRS; CDR2 reads YFSETQ. The germline V and J ends were trimmed by 0 bases and 8 bases, with 8 bases remaining between them. This CDR3 spans 13 amino acids. The CDR3: CASSLGTQEKLFF. The CDR3 DNA reads TGCGCCAGCAGCTTGGGGACTCAGGAAAAACTGTTTTTT.

This chain links TRBV29-1 with TRBJ2-3, with 11 positions matching TRBD2. V lost 6 bases, J lost 4 bases, and 24 bases stayed unmatched. Germline V gene lookup returns CDR1 SQVTM and CDR2 ANQGSEA. The length of the CDR3 is 20 residues. DNA for the CDR3: TGCAGCGTCGACCTCCGCTTAGCGGGAGGGCTCGAGGGCCGGGCAGATACGCAGTATTTT. Amino acid sequence: CSVDLRLAGGLEGRADTQYF.

The chain employs TRBV7-6 and TRBJ1-1, with D possibly being TRBD1 (5 bases). CDR1 SGHVS and CDR2 FNYEAQ come from the germline V gene. The CDR3 is 16 residues long. Trimming left V 5 bases short and J 3 bases short, with 19 bases between. CDR3 region: CASSPPYRGRDTEAFF. The CDR3 DNA reads TGTGCCAGCAGCCCACCGTATAGGGGTCGGGACACTGAAGCTTTCTTT. The variable domain in full, with the rest retrieved from reference TRBV7-6 and TRBJ1-1, is GAGVSQSPRYKVTKRGQDVALRCDPISGHVSLYWYRQALGQGPEFLTYFNYEAQQDKSGLPNDRFSAERPEGSISTLTIQRTEQRDSAMYRCASSPPYRGRDTEAFFGQGTRLTVV.

The chain combines TRBV12-3 or TRBV12-4 with TRBJ1-4, with TRBD1 matching over 9 bases. This CDR3 has 14 residues. Germline trimming cut 5 bases from V and 7 bases from J; bases unmatched to any gene: 5. Written as DNA, the CDR3 is TGTGCCAGCAGTCAGGACAGGGGTGTTGAAAAACTGTTTTTT. This translates into CASSQDRGVEKLFF.

This clonotype was seen more than once but under ten times. This chain connects TRBV7-2 to TRBJ2-2; TRBD1 agrees at 10 bases. This CDR3 region has 15 residues. With 2 bases clipped from V and 7 bases from J, the junction kept 4 bases outside the gene matches. Germline V gives CDR1 SGHTA, CDR2 FQGNSA. The CDR3 region has the DNA TGTGCCAGCAGCTTAATGGGACAGGGGTTCGGGGAGCTGTTTTTT. Protein product: CASSLMGQGFGELFF.

This clonotype was seen only a few times. The V call is TRBV7-9, the J call TRBJ2-3, with 9 bases lining up with TRBD2. V shed 1 base and J 4 bases; nucleotides not matched to a gene: 6. Germline V gene lookup returns CDR1 SEHNR and CDR2 FQNEAQ (reference sequence). The CDR3 is 16 residues long. The CDR3: CASSLEARGGPDTQYF. In nucleotides, the CDR3 is TGTGCCAGCAGCTTAGAGGCGCGGGGGGGTCCAGATACGCAGTATTTT.

This clonotype was detected ten times or more. The chain has TRBV5-1 and TRBJ2-5; 9 positions match TRBD2. V was pared by 4 bases and J by 2 bases, with 6 bases of the junction left unmatched. The CDR3 contains 15 residues. The germline gives CDR1 SGHRS, CDR2 YFSETQ. The CDR3 DNA follows: TGCGCCAGCAGCCCAAACAGCGGGGGGCAAGAGACCCAGTACTTC. Encoded protein: CASSPNSGGQETQYF.

The gene calls are TRBV6-2 or TRBV6-3 and TRBJ2-5; D might be TRBD2 (6 bases). The CDR3 contains 18 residues. CDR1 and CDR2 from the germline V gene are MNHEY and SVGEGT. Trimming took off 6 bases at V and 3 bases at J, with 26 bases between the two ends. In DNA, the CDR3 is TGTGCCAGCAGCTCGATCAGCGCCCGGCCCGGGAGTAAAGAGACCCAGTACTTC. It specifies CASSSISARPGSKETQYF.

The table lists this clonotype with a few counts. A junction boundary mismatches the germline segment, possibly from a read error. The V and J genes are TRBV7-7 and TRBJ2-5; 11 bases match TRBD2. The germline V gene has CDR1 SSHAT and CDR2 FNYEAQ (reference sequence). CDR3 length: 17 amino acids. DNA of the CDR3: TGTGCTAGCAGCCCAACTCTAGCGGGAGGCCCGAGTCGGACCCAGTACTTC. Its translation is CASSPTLAGGPSRTQYF.